This T cell receptor (beta chain) comes out of a study of cytomegalovirus exposure and HLA in healthy donors. Comments on this clone: The same CDR3 arises from other DNA sequences in this sample as well.

The PCR contained 60 Vbeta and 13 Jbeta primers. The method was immunoSEQ multiplex PCR; TCRdb's version includes in-frame clones alone and lacks a portion of them. The sample has more than 150,000 clones; around 86% are singletons. The origin of this receptor is a middle-aged man in good health and CMV-seropositive. Material for sequencing was PBMCs.

CDR3: CASSIGQGSYEQYF. CDR3 coding DNA: TGTGCCAGTAGTATTGGACAGGGGAGTTACGAGCAGTACTTC. The rearrangement joins TRBV19 to TRBJ2-7, with 9 bases identical to TRBD1. V trimming: 3 bases; J trimming: 4 bases; junction bases outside the gene matches: 4. This CDR3 is built from 14 residues. Germline V gene sequence: CDR1 LNHDA, CDR2 SQIVND (reference sequence).